Reported below is one T cell receptor (beta chain). Its antigen is unknown. CDR1 is SEHNR, CDR2 FQNEAQ, per germline (reference sequence). There are 16 residues in the CDR3. Unmatched junction bases numbered 6, after V lost 1 base and J lost 2 bases. The PCR was carried out with 60 Vbeta primers and 13 Jbeta primers. TCRdb's copy holds only in-frame clones and misses some; the assay was immunoSEQ multiplex PCR. The data contain 95,000 or so clones, 81% of them singletons. This sample is drawn from a study of cytomegalovirus exposure and HLA in healthy donors. Study conclusions and caveats: What TCR beta sequences reportedly achieved was accurate prediction of HLA-A and HLA-B alleles in most subjects.

This cohort consisted of healthy bone marrow donors. Sample: PBMCs. The clonotype was recovered from a woman between 70 and 85 years old in good health and CMV-seropositive. V gene TRBV7-9 combines with J gene TRBJ2-3; the match to TRBD2 covers 7 bases. Written as DNA, the CDR3 is TGTGCCAGCAGCTTAGAGGCTAGCGGTCTCACAGATACGCAGTATTTT. Residues: CASSLEASGLTDTQYF. The entire variable domain, with the rest obtained from reference TRBV7-9 and TRBJ2-3, is as follows: DTGVSQNPRHKITKRGQNVTFRCDPISEHNRLYWYRQTLGQGPEFLTYFQNEAQLEKSRLLSDRFSAERPKGSFSTLEIQRTEQGDSAMYLCASSLEASGLTDTQYFGPGTRLTVL.